What follows are 7 T cell receptor beta chains derived from one specimen sequenced in a study of shared clonotypes between healthy human individuals. TCRdb's copy holds only in-frame clones and misses some; the assay was immunoSEQ multiplex PCR. This sample has millions of clones; about 95% occur once, and the top ten carry 0.13%. Source material: naive CD4+ T cells sorted from blood. The subset here: CD45RA+ positively selected. These receptors came from a young man in good health.

The V gene is TRBV19, the J gene TRBJ2-5; 7 nucleotides align to TRBD2. Trimming cost V 1 base and J 2 bases; bases outside gene matches: 4. Germline V gene data show CDR1 as LNHDA and CDR2 as SQIVND (reference sequence). The length of the CDR3 is 15 residues. The CDR3 sequence: CASSIGRTRQETQYF. The CDR3, as DNA: TGTGCCAGTAGTATAGGTCGGACTAGGCAAGAGACCCAGTACTTC. The complete variable domain, with remaining parts taken from reference TRBV19 and TRBJ2-5, reads DGGITQSPKYLFRKEGQNVTLSCEQNLNHDAMYWYRQDPGQGLRLIYYSQIVNDFQKGDIAEGYSVSREKKESFPLTVTSAQKNPTAFYLCASSIGRTRQETQYFGPGTRLLVL.

V is TRBV30 and J is TRBJ2-2; no reliable D call. The germline V and J ends were trimmed by 1 base and 4 bases, with 7 bases remaining between them. The CDR3 spans 13 residues. CDR1 is GTSNPN and CDR2 is SVGIG in the germline V gene (reference sequence). The CDR3, as DNA: TGTGCCTGGAGTGAGGATGCCACCGGGGAGCTGTTTTTT. This codes for CAWSEDATGELFF.

The V call is TRBV11-2, the J call TRBJ2-7, with 15 positions matching TRBD2. V was pared by 4 bases and J by 3 bases, with 13 bases of the junction left unmatched. The germline CDR1 and CDR2 sequences are SGHAT and FQNNGV. CDR3 size: 19 residues. The CDR3 loop reads CASSSLGTSGRFNLYEQYF. The DNA for the CDR3 is TGTGCCAGCAGCTCCTTAGGGACTAGCGGGAGGTTTAATCTCTACGAGCAGTACTTC.

The gene calls are TRBV9 and TRBJ2-6; D uncertain. The CDR3 sequence is 17 residues long. The germline V gene has CDR1 SGDLS and CDR2 YYNGEE. The ends were cut back, 0 bases at V and 3 bases at J, with 13 bases in the middle. Here the CDR3 reads CASSVAGFRFGANVLTF. The CDR3 coding sequence is TGTGCCAGCAGCGTAGCCGGATTTCGGTTTGGGGCCAACGTCCTGACTTTC.

This clone was recorded only once. This chain uses TRBV4-1 with TRBJ1-2, with D tentatively TRBD1 (5 bases). The CDR3 has 17 amino acids. CDR1 MGHRA and CDR2 YSYEKL come from the germline V gene. V was pared by 0 bases and J by 2 bases, with 16 bases between. The CDR3 loop reads CASSQEGGSGSNYGYTF. The CDR3 DNA sequence: TGCGCCAGCAGCCAAGAGGGAGGTTCAGGGTCGAACTATGGCTACACCTTC.

In this sample, this clone turned up once. V is TRBV4-2 and J is TRBJ2-3; the match to TRBD2 covers 9 bases. The trim removed 4 bases at V and 2 bases at J, leaving 7 bases unmatched. The germline V gene has CDR1 LGHNA and CDR2 YNFKEQ. This CDR3 region has 16 residues. The CDR3 sequence is CASSRPAGGTTDTQYF. In DNA, the CDR3 is TGTGCCAGCAGCCGCCCAGCGGGGGGAACCACAGATACGCAGTATTTT.

V and J are TRBV5-4 and TRBJ1-6; 9 bases are a match to TRBD1. Germline assignment: CDR1 SGHNT and CDR2 YYREEE (reference sequence). The CDR3 sequence is 15 residues long. With 1 base clipped from V and 9 bases from J, the junction kept 5 bases outside the gene matches. DNA of the CDR3: TGTGCCAGCAGCTTGCCGGGACAGGGTGTTTCACCCCTCCACTTT. It yields the protein CASSLPGQGVSPLHF.